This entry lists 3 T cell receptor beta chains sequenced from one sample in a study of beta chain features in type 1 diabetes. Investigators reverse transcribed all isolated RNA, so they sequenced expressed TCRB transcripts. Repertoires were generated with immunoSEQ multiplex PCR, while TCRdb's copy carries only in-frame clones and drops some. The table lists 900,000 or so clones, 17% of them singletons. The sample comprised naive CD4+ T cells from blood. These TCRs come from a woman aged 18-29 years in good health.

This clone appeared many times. The CDR3 bases are TGTGCCATCAGTGAGACCAGGGGAGCCAAAAACATTCAGTACTTC. As protein: CAISETRGAKNIQYF. The genes are TRBV10-3 and TRBJ2-4; D may be TRBD1 (6 bases). This CDR3 spans 15 amino acids. V was trimmed by 2 bases and J by 0 bases, leaving 8 bases between them. The V gene's germline CDR1 is ENHRY and CDR2 SYGVKD.

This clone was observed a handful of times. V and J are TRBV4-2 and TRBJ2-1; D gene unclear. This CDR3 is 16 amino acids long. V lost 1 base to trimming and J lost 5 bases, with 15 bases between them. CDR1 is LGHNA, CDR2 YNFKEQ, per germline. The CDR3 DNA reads TGTGCCAGCAGCCAAGTTGTCGGCCCAATAGACAATGAGCAGTTCTTC. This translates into CASSQVVGPIDNEQFF.

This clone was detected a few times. The CDR3 DNA reads TGTGCCAGCAGCGTGGCGGGTCCCACAGATACGCAGTATTTT. This encodes CASSVAGPTDTQYF. This sequence joins TRBV9 and TRBJ2-3, with D possibly TRBD2 on 5 matching bases. CDR3 size: 14 residues. Per germline, CDR1 SGDLS and CDR2 YYNGEE. Trimming took off 2 bases at V and 2 bases at J, with 9 bases between the two ends.